One sample yielded the 20 T cell receptor beta chains listed below, sequenced in a study of blood T cell repertoires in COVID-19. The data were produced by immunoSEQ multiplex PCR, yet TCRdb's version contains in-frame clones alone and is incomplete. The sample yields roughly 73,000 clones, around four fifths seen once. Sequenced: peripheral blood. These receptors all come from a woman between 55 and 75 years old with acute or convalescent COVID-19.

This chain connects TRBV6-5 to TRBJ2-5, with 8 bases identical to TRBD2. The ends lost 2 bases at V and 8 bases at J; junction bases unmatched: 10. CDR1 is MNHEY, CDR2 SVGAGI, per germline. The CDR3 is 15 amino acids. The CDR3 protein is CASSYQGLGTATQYF. The CDR3, as DNA: TGTGCCAGCAGTTACCAGGGACTAGGGACTGCAACCCAGTACTTC.

V usage is TRBV2 and J usage is TRBJ1-6; 7 bases line up with TRBD1. With V trimmed by 5 bases and J by 3 bases, 4 bases remained unmatched. Germline V lookup: CDR1 SNHLY, CDR2 FYNNEI. The CDR3 runs 15 residues. The CDR3, as DNA: TGTGCCAGCAGTCGCCGGACAGGCTATAATTCACCCCTCCACTTT. Translation gives CASSRRTGYNSPLHF. The complete variable domain, with remaining parts taken from reference TRBV2 and TRBJ1-6, reads EPEVTQTPSHQVTQMGQEVILRCVPISNHLYFYWYRQILGQKVEFLVSFYNNEISEKSEIFDDQFSVERPDGSNFTLKIRSTKLEDSAMYFCASSRRTGYNSPLHFGNGTRLTVT.

V is TRBV5-1 and J is TRBJ1-1; a weak D match, TRBD1 (5 bases). The V gene's germline CDR1 is SGHRS and CDR2 YFSETQ. The CDR3 extends over 15 amino acids. The V and J ends lost 0 bases and 0 bases respectively, with 9 bases between them. CDR3 sequence reads: CASSLVADMNTEAFF. The CDR3 DNA sequence: TGCGCCAGCAGCTTGGTGGCGGACATGAACACTGAAGCTTTCTTT.

This rearrangement joins TRBV3-1 (or the pseudogene TRBV3-2) to TRBJ1-1; a weak D match, TRBD1 (5 bases). The CDR3 consists of 13 residues. Germline V gene lookup returns CDR1 LGHDT and CDR2 YNNKEL (reference sequence). Trimming left V 5 bases short and J 5 bases short, with 12 bases between. DNA of the CDR3: TGTGCCAGCAGCTTACCAGGGATGACTGAAGCTTTCTTT. This sequence encodes CASSLPGMTEAFF.

The CDR3 DNA reads TGCGCCAGCAGCCCCCGGGAGGGTCGTCAAGAGACCCAGTACTTC. It is translated as CASSPREGRQETQYF. This chain joins TRBV5-1 and TRBJ2-5; 8 bases fit TRBD2. V was pared by 4 bases and J by 2 bases, with 7 bases of the junction left unmatched. The CDR3 totals 15 residues. Germline V gives CDR1 SGHRS, CDR2 YFSETQ.

V is TRBV4-2 and J is TRBJ2-1, with D hard to call. CDR1 and CDR2 from the germline V gene are LGHNA and YNFKEQ. With 0 bases removed from V and 0 bases from J, the gap between germline ends came to 12 bases. The CDR3 covers 17 residues. Here the CDR3 reads CASSQDLGASSYNEQFF. CDR3 bases: TGTGCCAGCAGCCAAGATCTGGGTGCTAGCTCCTACAATGAGCAGTTCTTC.

The chain employs TRBV30 and TRBJ1-1; no firm D call. V was clipped by 1 base and J by 6 bases, with 12 bases between them. Germline V gives CDR1 GTSNPN, CDR2 SVGIG (reference sequence). The CDR3 has 13 residues. The CDR3 coding sequence is TGTGCCTGGAGTGCCCCTTCCTCCGCTGAAGCTTTCTTT. The encoded protein is CAWSAPSSAEAFF.

The CDR3 loop is CASSLGGQRSRGNTIYF. CDR3 coding DNA: TGTGCCAGCAGTTTAGGGGGACAGCGCTCGCGTGGAAACACCATATATTTT. The rearrangement uses TRBV28 and TRBJ1-3, with 7 bases fitting TRBD1. V lost 2 bases and J lost 3; bases outside the gene matches: 10. The V gene's germline CDR1 is MDHEN and CDR2 SYDVKM. The CDR3 runs to 17 residues. Combining the CDR3 with reference TRBV28 and TRBJ1-3 gives the whole variable domain DVKVTQSSRYLVKRTGEKVFLECVQDMDHENMFWYRQDPGLGLRLIYFSYDVKMKEKGDIPEGYSVSREKKERFSLILESASTNQTSMYLCASSLGGQRSRGNTIYFGEGSWLTVV.

This clone has more than one count but fewer than ten. J is TRBJ1-2 and V is TRBV7-9; D ambiguous. The CDR3 spans 15 residues. CDR1 SEHNR and CDR2 FQNEAQ come from the germline V gene (reference sequence). V was trimmed by 0 bases and J by 6 bases, leaving 14 bases between them. The chain's CDR3 is CASSLAERPVNGYTF. In DNA, the CDR3 is TGTGCCAGCAGCTTAGCCGAGAGGCCCGTCAATGGCTACACCTTC.

Only one count was recorded for this clone. The gene calls are TRBV5-5 and TRBJ2-2; perhaps TRBD2 as D (5 bases). Germline V gives CDR1 SGHKS, CDR2 YYEKEE (reference sequence). This CDR3 is 15 amino acids long. V lost 0 bases to trimming and J lost 4 bases, with 10 bases between them. For the CDR3, the DNA is TGTGCCAGCAGCTTGGAGGGAGCCGGCACCGGGGAGCTGTTTTTT. Protein: CASSLEGAGTGELFF.

This rearrangement joins TRBV11-2 to TRBJ2-5; D is uncertain. V shed 5 bases and J shed 0 bases, with 7 bases lying between them. The CDR3 contains 13 residues. Germline lookup yields CDR1 SGHAT and CDR2 FQNNGV. This CDR3 reads CASSPPYQETQYF. In DNA, the CDR3 is TGTGCCAGCAGCCCCCCGTACCAAGAGACCCAGTACTTC.

V and J are TRBV7-8 and TRBJ1-1; D may be TRBD1 (5 bases). CDR1 is SGHVS and CDR2 is FQNEAQ in the germline V gene. The CDR3 covers 15 residues. The V end was cut by 6 bases, the J end by 4 bases, with 18 bases between. Here the CDR3 DNA reads TGTGCCAGCAGGACGGAGGGGCTGGTGGGCACTGAAGCTTTCTTT. This translates into CASRTEGLVGTEAFF.

J is TRBJ1-3 and V is TRBV2; 7 bases agree with TRBD1. There are 16 residues in the CDR3. With V trimmed by 3 bases and J by 0 bases, 5 bases remained unmatched. The V gene's germline CDR1 is SNHLY and CDR2 FYNNEI. In nucleotides, the CDR3 is TGTGCCAGCAGTGACAGGGGGATAAGCTCTGGAAACACCATATATTTT. This sequence encodes CASSDRGISSGNTIYF.

The V call is TRBV24-1, the J call TRBJ1-5; tentatively, D is TRBD1 (5 bases). The CDR3 runs 13 residues. CDR1 KGHDR and CDR2 SFDVKD come from the germline V gene. Trimming took 10 bases from V and 2 from J, leaving 11 bases between them. For the CDR3, the DNA is TGTGCCACAAGGGGTCCAGGCAATCAGCCCCAGCATTTT. Its translation is CATRGPGNQPQHF.

The rearrangement uses TRBV11-2 and TRBJ2-1, with a possible D match to TRBD2 (5 bases). Trimming took 5 bases from V and 4 from J, leaving 15 bases between them. The CDR3 is made up of 15 amino acids. Germline lookup yields CDR1 SGHAT and CDR2 FQNNGV. CDR3 protein: CASSRSLVSYNEQFF. CDR3 in DNA: TGTGCCAGCAGCCGGTCACTAGTGTCGTACAATGAGCAGTTCTTC.

This clone was detected only a few times. The V call is TRBV19, the J call TRBJ1-6; 7 nucleotides match TRBD1. The germline gives CDR1 LNHDA, CDR2 SQIVND (reference sequence). The CDR3 contains 13 residues. V was pared by 7 bases and J by 7 bases, with 4 bases of the junction left unmatched. DNA of the CDR3: TGTGCCAGTACAGACAGGGTAAATTCACCCCTCCACTTT. Protein sequence: CASTDRVNSPLHF.

The genes are TRBV9 and TRBJ2-7; 11 positions match TRBD2. The CDR3 is made up of 15 amino acids. Germline loops: CDR1 SGDLS, CDR2 YYNGEE. Trimming at V came to 3 bases and at J to 4 bases, leaving 6 bases not matched to a gene. In DNA, the CDR3 is TGTGCCAGCAGCGCGACTAGCGGGGCAACATACGAGCAGTACTTC. It yields the protein CASSATSGATYEQYF.

The chain has TRBV28 and TRBJ1-4; unclear D gene. The germline gives CDR1 MDHEN, CDR2 SYDVKM. Between the trimmed V and J ends, which lost 4 bases and 3 bases, there was a span of 6 bases. CDR3 length equals 13 residues. CDR3 protein: CASSSVPNEKLFF. CDR3 DNA: TGTGCCAGCAGTTCGGTTCCTAATGAAAAACTGTTTTTT.

This rearrangement joins TRBV9 to TRBJ1-6; unclear D gene. The CDR3 consists of 15 residues. Trimming left V 2 bases short and J 6 bases short, with 12 bases between. Germline loops: CDR1 SGDLS, CDR2 YYNGEE. The CDR3 is CASSVLSGSNSPLHF. As DNA, the CDR3 is TGTGCCAGCAGCGTTCTATCGGGTAGTAATTCACCCCTCCACTTT.

As DNA, the CDR3 is TGCGCCAGCAGCAAAGACAGACACGAGCAGTACTTC. Protein product: CASSKDRHEQYF. J is TRBJ2-7 and V is TRBV5-1, with a possible D match to TRBD1 (5 bases). Trimming left V 4 bases short and J 5 bases short, with 10 bases between. This CDR3 is built from 12 residues. Germline V gives CDR1 SGHRS, CDR2 YFSETQ.